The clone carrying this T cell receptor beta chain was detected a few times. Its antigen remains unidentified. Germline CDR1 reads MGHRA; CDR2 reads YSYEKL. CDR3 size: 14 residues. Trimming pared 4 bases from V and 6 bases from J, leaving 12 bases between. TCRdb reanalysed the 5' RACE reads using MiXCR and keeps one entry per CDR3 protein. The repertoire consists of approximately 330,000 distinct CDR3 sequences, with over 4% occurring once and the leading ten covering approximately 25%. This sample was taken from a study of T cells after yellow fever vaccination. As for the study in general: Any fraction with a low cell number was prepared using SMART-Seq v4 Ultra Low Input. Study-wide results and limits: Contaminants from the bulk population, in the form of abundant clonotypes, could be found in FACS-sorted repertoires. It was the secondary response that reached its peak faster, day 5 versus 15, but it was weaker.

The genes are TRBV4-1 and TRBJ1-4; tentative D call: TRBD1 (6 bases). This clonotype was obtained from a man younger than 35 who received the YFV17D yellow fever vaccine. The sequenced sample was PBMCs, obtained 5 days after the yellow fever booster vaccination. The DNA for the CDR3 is TGCGCCAGCAGCCTTACAGGGTTGGATGAAAAACTGTTTTTT. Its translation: CASSLTGLDEKLFF.